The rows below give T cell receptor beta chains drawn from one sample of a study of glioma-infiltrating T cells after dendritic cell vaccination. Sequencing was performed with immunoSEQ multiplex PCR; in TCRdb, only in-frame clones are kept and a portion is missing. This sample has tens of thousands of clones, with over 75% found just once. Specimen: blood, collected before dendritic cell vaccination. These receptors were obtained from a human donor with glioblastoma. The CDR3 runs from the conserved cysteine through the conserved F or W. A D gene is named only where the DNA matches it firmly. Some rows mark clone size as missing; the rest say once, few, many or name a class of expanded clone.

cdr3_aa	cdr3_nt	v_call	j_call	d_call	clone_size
CASSLSLLAKNEQFF	TGTGCCAGCAGTTTATCGTTACTAGCGAAGAATGAGCAGTTCTTC	TRBV27	TRBJ2-1	TRBD2	NA
CASTWGANTEAFF	TGTGCCAGCACCTGGGGAGCGAACACTGAAGCTTTCTTT	TRBV28	TRBJ1-1	NA	NA
CASSGRGSGVYGYTF	TGTGCCAGCAGCGGTCGTGGCAGTGGAGTTTATGGCTACACCTTC	TRBV7-6	TRBJ1-2	NA	once
CASSPGPGTEAFF	TGTGCCAGCAGCCCCGGTCCGGGGACTGAAGCTTTCTTT	TRBV7-7	TRBJ1-1	NA	NA
CASTSQGVYEQYF	TGTGCCAGCACCTCCCAGGGGGTCTACGAGCAGTACTTC	TRBV7-9	TRBJ2-7	TRBD1	NA
CASSYLDRGYEQYF	TGTGCCAGCAGTTACTTGGACAGGGGCTACGAGCAGTACTTC	TRBV6-5	TRBJ2-7	TRBD1	NA
CAISESVTSGENEQFF	TGTGCCATCAGTGAGTCTGTGACTAGCGGGGAGAATGAGCAGTTCTTC	TRBV10-3	TRBJ2-1	TRBD2	NA
CASSQRAGGPDTQYF	TGCGCCAGCAGCCAAAGGGCGGGGGGGCCAGATACGCAGTATTTT	TRBV4-1	TRBJ2-3	TRBD2	NA
CASSVGGSGSAYTQYF	TGTGCCAGCAGCGTCGGAGGTAGCGGGAGTGCCTATACGCAGTATTTT	TRBV9	TRBJ2-3	TRBD2	NA
CASRRGGGSNQPQHF	TGTGCCAGTCGGCGTGGGGGAGGTAGCAATCAGCCCCAGCATTTT	TRBV6-5	TRBJ1-5	NA	NA
CASSQSSTGFSNQPQHF	TGCGCCAGCAGTCAATCTTCCACAGGGTTTAGCAATCAGCCCCAGCATTTT	TRBV23-1	TRBJ1-5	NA	NA
CAISEAQTSGTYEQYF	TGTGCCATCAGTGAAGCGCAGACTAGCGGGACTTACGAGCAGTACTTC	TRBV10-3	TRBJ2-7	TRBD2	NA
CASSLEGLPRDTQYF	TGTGCCAGCAGCTTAGAGGGACTCCCAAGGGATACGCAGTATTTT	TRBV7-8	TRBJ2-3	NA	few
CSVDKGADEAFF	TGCAGCGTTGATAAAGGGGCCGATGAAGCTTTCTTT	TRBV29-1	TRBJ1-1	NA	NA
CATSRVYSIGDSPLHF	TGTGCCACCAGCAGAGTTTATAGTATAGGGGATTCACCCCTCCACTTT	TRBV15	TRBJ1-6	NA	NA
CASSPDRRNTIYF	TGTGCCAGCAGCCCCGACAGGCGGAACACCATATATTTT	TRBV5-4	TRBJ1-3	NA	NA
CASSYSRGREYEQYF	TGTGCCAGCAGTTACTCCAGGGGGCGCGAATACGAGCAGTACTTC	TRBV6-5	TRBJ2-7	TRBD1	NA
CASLGNRGTEAFF	TGTGCCTCATTAGGAAACAGGGGCACTGAAGCTTTCTTT	TRBV25-1	TRBJ1-1	TRBD1	once
CSVDRTGNTGELFF	TGCAGCGTTGATCGGACAGGGAACACCGGGGAGCTGTTTTTT	TRBV29-1	TRBJ2-2	TRBD1	NA
CASSSSYSRGNEQFF	TGTGCCAGCAGCTCGTCGTACTCCCGGGGGAATGAGCAGTTCTTC	TRBV11-3	TRBJ2-1	NA	NA
CASRPGHLNTEAFF	TGTGCCAGTAGGCCGGGACACCTGAACACTGAAGCTTTCTTT	TRBV19	TRBJ1-1	NA	NA
CASSGNTIYF	TGTGCCAGCAGTGGAAACACCATATATTTT	TRBV19	TRBJ1-3	NA	NA